A single sample is the source of the 3 T cell receptor beta chains below, sequenced in a study of Tregs in tolerant kidney transplant recipients. Produced via immunoSEQ multiplex PCR; TCRdb's table is partial and in-frame only. The table includes 240,000 or so clones, approximately 83% detected once. Sequences were obtained from CD4+ T cells from blood. Source of these receptors: a human donor in good health.

The CDR3 DNA reads as TGTGCCAGCACCTCGACAGGGGGCTCGATTTCCCATTACTTC. This sequence encodes CASTSTGGSISHYF. The J gene is TRBJ2-7, the V gene TRBV11-2; 10 bases agree with TRBD1. The CDR3 consists of 14 residues. The trim removed 7 bases at V and 13 bases at J, leaving 16 bases unmatched. Germline loops: CDR1 SGHAT, CDR2 FQNNGV.

This clone turned up a few times. The chain employs TRBV2 and TRBJ2-7, with D hard to call. The germline gives CDR1 SNHLY, CDR2 FYNNEI. This CDR3 comprises 13 residues. Trimming took 5 bases from V and 3 from J, leaving 11 bases between them. The chain's CDR3 is CASSSLDGYEQYF. The CDR3 DNA reads TGTGCCAGCAGTTCCCTAGATGGCTACGAGCAGTACTTC. The whole variable domain, remainder taken from reference TRBV2 and TRBJ2-7, is EPEVTQTPSHQVTQMGQEVILRCVPISNHLYFYWYRQILGQKVEFLVSFYNNEISEKSEIFDDQFSVERPDGSNFTLKIRSTKLEDSAMYFCASSSLDGYEQYFGPGTRLTVT.

With respect to this clone: Other DNA sequences within the sample encode an identical CDR3. The gene calls are TRBV5-1 and TRBJ1-1; TRBD1 might be the D (5 bases). This CDR3 is 14 amino acids long. Trimming took 3 bases from V and 5 from J, leaving 14 bases between them. Germline-derived CDR1 and CDR2 are SGHRS and YFSETQ. CDR3 loop: CASSWGPGETEAFF. Written as DNA, the CDR3 is TGCGCCAGCAGCTGGGGACCGGGTGAGACTGAAGCTTTCTTT.